Shown below are 10 T cell receptor beta chains from a single sample sequenced in a study of blood T cells in healthy people across ages. Primed by a sample-barcoded 5' primer and a J-beta primer mix, a second PCR proceeded for about 7 to 12 cycles. TCRdb called the 5' RACE reads again in MiXCR, with one record for every CDR3 protein. The table records approximately 780,000 distinct CDR3 sequences, roughly 25% of them present only once. The same data also went into a second study, on T cells of mothers and their children.

Sequenced sample: blood. These receptors originate from a boy younger than 18 in good health.

The V call is TRBV9, the J call TRBJ2-7, with TRBD2 matching over 10 bases. The germline V gene encodes CDR1 SGDLS and CDR2 YYNGEE. This CDR3 region has 16 residues. V dropped 4 bases and J dropped 0; count of bases not matched to a gene: 7. The CDR3: CASSPRASGSSYEQYF. The CDR3, as DNA: TGTGCCAGCAGCCCCCGGGCTAGCGGGAGCTCCTACGAGCAGTACTTC.

V and J are TRBV4-1 and TRBJ2-5; D not certain. The J call could be wrong; TRBJ2-7 is a better fit for the DNA end. The germline V gene encodes CDR1 MGHRA and CDR2 YSYEKL. The CDR3 loop spans 13 amino acids. CDR3 DNA sequence: TGCGCCAGCAGCCAAGATGGAATTTACGAGCAGTACTTC. Protein sequence: CASSQDGIYEQYF.

The V and J genes are TRBV7-9 and TRBJ2-1; D remains unclear. The V end was cut by 6 bases, the J end by 8 bases, with 17 bases between. Per germline, CDR1 SEHNR and CDR2 FQNEAQ (reference sequence). This CDR3 is built from 14 residues. The chain's CDR3 is CASSPRTVEYEQFF. The CDR3 nucleotides read TGTGCCAGCAGTCCCAGGACCGTGGAATATGAGCAGTTCTTC.

This clonotype has just a few counts. The V and J genes are TRBV7-9 and TRBJ2-3; 11 positions match TRBD2. This CDR3 has 18 residues. V shed 5 bases and J 0 bases; nucleotides not matched to a gene: 10. Per germline, CDR1 SEHNR and CDR2 FQNEAQ (reference sequence). DNA for the CDR3: TGTGCCAGCAGCCTGGGGACTAGCGGAGACTCTAGCACAGATACGCAGTATTTT. Its translation is CASSLGTSGDSSTDTQYF.

This clonotype was seen ten or more times. The genes are TRBV20-1 and TRBJ2-5; D possibly corresponds to TRBD1 (6 bases). The CDR3 length is 15 residues. CDR1 and CDR2 from the germline V gene are DFQATT and SNEGSKA (reference sequence). Between the trimmed V and J ends, which lost 3 bases and 1 base, there was a span of 15 bases. CDR3: CSASRGQVLQETQYF. The CDR3 DNA reads TGCAGTGCTAGTCGGGGACAAGTCCTCCAAGAGACCCAGTACTTC.

The sample holds a few counts of this clonotype. V and J are TRBV20-1 and TRBJ1-6; 9 bases agree with TRBD1. Trimming took 6 bases from V and 7 from J; bases not matched to a gene: 7. The CDR3 extends over 14 amino acids. Germline V gene sequence: CDR1 DFQATT, CDR2 SNEGSKA (reference sequence). CDR3 DNA sequence: TGCAGTGCAACTTCCACAGGGGGCAATTCACCCCTCCACTTT. This encodes CSATSTGGNSPLHF.

The chain links TRBV7-3 to TRBJ2-1, with 8 positions matching TRBD2. CDR1 is SGHTA, CDR2 FQGTGA, per germline. CDR3 length equals 16 residues. The V and J ends lost 3 bases and 4 bases, in that order; junction bases with no gene match: 8. In DNA form, the CDR3 reads TGTGCCAGCAGCTTCGGTACTAGCGGACAGTACAATGAGCAGTTCTTC. As protein: CASSFGTSGQYNEQFF.

This clonotype was detected ten times or more. V and J are TRBV4-1 and TRBJ2-5; tentative D call: TRBD1 (5 bases). The CDR3 spans 13 residues. From germline, CDR1 is MGHRA and CDR2 YSYEKL. V was pared by 1 base and J by 5 bases, with 8 bases between. The CDR3 DNA follows: TGCGCCAGCAGCCAAGGCAGGGTGGAGACCCAGTACTTC. Its translation is CASSQGRVETQYF.

There are a few counts of this clonotype. The chain combines TRBV5-1 with TRBJ2-5; possible D gene TRBD2, 6 bases. This CDR3 is 14 amino acids long. Trimming removed 0 bases from V and 5 bases from J, with 11 bases in between. Germline V gene lookup returns CDR1 SGHRS and CDR2 YFSETQ. This CDR3 reads CASSLVGGPETQYF. In nucleotides, the CDR3 is TGCGCCAGCAGCTTGGTGGGGGGTCCGGAGACCCAGTACTTC.

This clonotype was observed a handful of times. The chain recombines TRBV29-1 with TRBJ1-1; weak D call: TRBD1 (5 bases). The CDR3 totals 14 residues. V dropped 4 bases and J dropped 1 base, with 13 bases sitting between them. The germline V gene encodes CDR1 SQVTM and CDR2 ANQGSEA. The CDR3 region has the DNA TGCAGCGTTGTTGGACAAAGAGAGAACACTGAAGCTTTCTTT. It is translated as CSVVGQRENTEAFF.